There are many counts of the clone carrying this TCR beta chain. Its matching antigen is unknown. The data belong to a study of early T cells in non-severe SARS-CoV-2 infection. Study-wide background: Sequencing of unsorted whole blood was done on bulk RNA, leaving chains unpaired. Regarding the study as a whole: Matching results from VDJdb favored anti-spike CD8 responses, leaving private and CD4 specificities undetected.

Unique molecular identifiers were affixed to single, distinct cDNA molecules. A single record per CDR3 protein comes from TCRdb applying MiXCR to the 5' RACE reads. The table includes over 50,000 distinct CDR3 sequences, about 8% detected once. The CDR3 runs 16 residues. Germline assignment: CDR1 KGHSH and CDR2 LQKENI. The ends were cut back, 2 bases at V and 2 bases at J, with 16 bases in the middle. This specimen was whole blood, taken at baseline. This TCR was recovered from an adult who was a healthcare worker with PCR-confirmed SARS-CoV-2 infection or an uninfected control (not recorded which). The genes are TRBV18 and TRBJ2-7, with a tentative D call TRBD1 (6 bases). The CDR3 DNA reads TGTGCCAGCTCACCATCAAAACAGGGACCGACCTACGAGCAGTACTTC. Translated, it gives CASSPSKQGPTYEQYF.